This T cell receptor beta chain is drawn from a study of beta chain features in type 1 diabetes. Each of the CD4+ naive, central memory, regulatory and stem cell-like memory populations was sorted via CD45RO/CCR7/CD25/CD127/CD95/CD27. Sequenced material consisted of expressed TCRB transcripts (all of the isolated RNA was reverse transcribed). Assay: immunoSEQ multiplex PCR; the TCRdb copy retains only in-frame clones and omits some. The sample contains fewer than 250,000 clones, around 68% of which appear only once. The CDR3 is 14 residues long. Trimming took 1 base from V and 1 from J, leaving 8 bases between them. CDR1 SEHNR and CDR2 FQNEAQ come from the germline V gene (reference sequence).

Sequences were obtained from naive CD4+ T cells from blood. The chain links TRBV7-9 to TRBJ2-7; D unclear. This TCR was recovered from a man aged 30-40 years in good health. The CDR3 sequence is CASSLGSGSYEQYF. The CDR3 bases are TGTGCCAGCAGCTTAGGCTCGGGTTCCTACGAGCAGTACTTC. Full variable domain (rest looked up from reference TRBV7-9 and TRBJ2-7): DTGVSQNPRHKITKRGQNVTFRCDPISEHNRLYWYRQTLGQGPEFLTYFQNEAQLEKSRLLSDRFSAERPKGSFSTLEIQRTEQGDSAMYLCASSLGSGSYEQYFGPGTRLTVT.